Below are 13 T cell receptor beta chains sequenced from a single sample in a study of shared clonotypes between healthy human individuals (TCRdb year 2020). Libraries were prepared through the immunoSEQ multiplex PCR assay. In TCRdb, the immuneACCESS table is reduced to in-frame sequences with V and J assigned. These tables do not hold every clone; where another copy was compared, an unresolved V gene accounts for under half, and the others remain unexplained. The sample table records some 2.3 million clones; just over 90% of these occur just once. Under 0.45% of the sample comes from the top ten. The sequenced sample consisted of naive CD4+ T cells from PBMCs. Sample cell subset or site, as interpreted from the label and publication: CD45RA+ positively selected. These receptors were collected from a man between 18 and 29 years old in good health. Some clones in this sample may be carry-over from other donors' samples.

The rearrangement uses TRBV18 and TRBJ1-1; D unclear. CDR1 KGHSH and CDR2 LQKENI come from the germline V gene. Trimming shortened V by 3 bases and J by 1 base, and 12 bases separated the two germline ends. The length of the CDR3 is 15 residues. CDR3 DNA: TGTGCCAGCTCACCTGATAAGGACGGGAACACTGAAGCTTTCTTT. Its protein product is CASSPDKDGNTEAFF.

The rearrangement joins TRBV23-1 to TRBJ2-1, with a weak D call TRBD1 (5 bases). TRBV23-1 is reported as an ORF; its role is uncertain. This CDR3 is built from 14 residues. V was shortened by 4 bases and J by 5 bases, with 12 bases between the two germline ends. The CDR3 protein is CASSPNDSHNEQFF. Written as DNA, the CDR3 is TGCGCCAGCAGTCCGAACGACAGTCACAATGAGCAGTTCTTC.

This sequence joins TRBV5-5 and TRBJ2-5; TRBD2 aligns across 11 bases. This CDR3 region has 16 residues. CDR1 and CDR2 (germline): SGHKS, YYEKEE (reference sequence). V lost 0 bases to trimming and J lost 5 bases; unmatched junction nucleotides: 6. The CDR3 DNA reads TGTGCCAGCAGCTTGGGAGCACTAGCGGGAGTGGAGACCCAGTACTTC. Its protein is CASSLGALAGVETQYF. Using reference TRBV5-5 and TRBJ2-5 for the parts outside the CDR3, the full variable domain is DAGVTQSPTHLIKTRGQQVTLRCSPISGHKSVSWYQQVLGQGPQFIFQYYEKEERGRGNFPDRFSARQFPNYSSELNVNALLLGDSALYLCASSLGALAGVETQYFGPGTRLLVL.

This chain joins TRBV29-1 and TRBJ1-2; possible D gene TRBD1, 6 bases. The CDR3 spans 12 residues. The germline gives CDR1 SQVTM, CDR2 ANQGSEA. V was clipped by 7 bases and J by 4 bases, with 13 bases between them. CDR3 sequence: CSGGGGLYGYTF. Here the CDR3 DNA reads TGCAGCGGAGGGGGGGGGCTCTATGGCTACACCTTC.

The chain carries TRBV5-4 and TRBJ2-5; D might be TRBD2 (6 bases). The CDR3 sequence is 14 residues long. The germline CDR1 and CDR2 sequences are SGHNT and YYREEE (reference sequence). V was cut by 0 bases and J by 5 bases, with 11 bases left in between. This chain's CDR3 is CASSLVGGTETQYF. The CDR3, as DNA: TGTGCCAGCAGCTTGGTTGGCGGGACGGAGACCCAGTACTTC. Full variable domain (remainder filled in from reference TRBV5-4 and TRBJ2-5): ETGVTQSPTHLIKTRGQQVTLRCSSQSGHNTVSWYQQALGQGPQFIFQYYREEENGRGNFPPRFSGLQFPNYSSELNVNALELDDSALYLCASSLVGGTETQYFGPGTRLLVL.

This sequence joins TRBV7-3 and TRBJ2-1; TRBD1 might be the D (6 bases). V was cut by 1 base and J by 7 bases, with 8 bases left in between. The CDR3 sequence is 13 residues long. Looked up from germline, CDR1 is SGHTA and CDR2 is FQGTGA. This CDR3 reads CASSLMTGNEQFF. The CDR3 DNA reads TGTGCCAGCAGCTTAATGACAGGTAATGAGCAGTTCTTC.

V and J are TRBV5-4 and TRBJ2-3; D gene uncertain. Trimming removed 0 bases at V and 2 bases at J, with 7 bases between. This CDR3 contains 14 residues. From germline, CDR1 is SGHNT and CDR2 YYREEE (reference sequence). This chain's CDR3 is CASSLDYHTDTQYF. The DNA for the CDR3 is TGTGCCAGCAGCTTGGATTACCACACAGATACGCAGTATTTT.

The chain employs TRBV28 and TRBJ2-7; 10 bases match TRBD1. The CDR3 runs 14 residues. Germline CDR1 is MDHEN and CDR2 is SYDVKM. J gave up 5 bases and V 6 bases, and 7 bases lay outside the gene matches. CDR3 protein: CASSPGQGSHEQYF. The CDR3 DNA reads as TGTGCCAGCAGCCCGGGACAGGGGTCCCACGAGCAGTACTTC.

Concerning this clone: Other DNA sequences in the sample encode the same CDR3. The chain couples TRBV5-1 to TRBJ2-5; 8 bases are shared with TRBD1. J was trimmed by 3 bases and V by 0 bases; bases with no gene match: 1. This CDR3 has 14 amino acids. Per the germline V gene, CDR1 is SGHRS and CDR2 is YFSETQ. This CDR3 reads CASSLGTGKETQYF. CDR3 bases: TGCGCCAGCAGCTTGGGGACAGGGAAAGAGACCCAGTACTTC.

This chain links TRBV27 with TRBJ2-1; 9 bases line up with TRBD2. There are 16 residues in the CDR3. J was trimmed by 2 bases and V by 5 bases; bases with no gene match: 7. Germline-derived CDR1 and CDR2 are MNHEY and SMNVEV (reference sequence). The CDR3 sequence is CASSPTSGSAYNEQFF. CDR3 nucleotide sequence: TGTGCCAGCAGTCCGACTAGCGGTTCAGCCTACAATGAGCAGTTCTTC.

The chain couples TRBV5-5 to TRBJ1-3, with D possibly TRBD1 on 6 matching bases. The CDR3 has 15 residues. The V end lost 5 bases, the J end lost 1 base, and 13 bases lay between the germline ends. Germline-derived CDR1 and CDR2 are SGHKS and YYEKEE (reference sequence). The CDR3 DNA is TGTGCCAGCAGGAGGGGGGATCAGTCTGGAAACACCATATATTTT. Its protein product is CASRRGDQSGNTIYF.

On this clone itself: Within the sample, other DNA sequences also encode this same CDR3. This chain links TRBV2 with TRBJ1-5; TRBD1 is a possible D gene (6 bases). V gave up 3 bases and J gave up 0 bases, with 6 bases separating them. Germline assignment: CDR1 SNHLY and CDR2 FYNNEI. The CDR3 length is 14 residues. The CDR3 spells CASSETGSNQPQHF. CDR3 DNA: TGTGCCAGCAGTGAGACAGGTAGCAATCAGCCCCAGCATTTT.

The J gene is TRBJ2-2, the V gene TRBV4-1; D is perhaps TRBD2 (5 bases). The CDR3 contains 14 residues. V lost 0 bases and J 7 bases, leaving 9 bases between the germline ends. From germline, CDR1 is MGHRA and CDR2 YSYEKL. The CDR3 here is CASSQDSGVGELFF. As DNA, the CDR3 is TGCGCCAGCAGCCAAGACTCCGGGGTCGGGGAGCTGTTTTTT.